This passage covers 18 T cell receptor beta chains from one sample sequenced in a study of blood T cell repertoires in COVID-19. Measured with immunoSEQ multiplex PCR; TCRdb has only the in-frame clones, and not every one. The sample lists roughly 230,000 clones, approximately 85% occurring once. Sequencing used PBMCs or T cells enriched from blood (not recorded which). The receptors come from a woman between 50 and 59 years old who had been exposed to COVID-19.

The chain employs TRBV11-2 and TRBJ1-6; TRBD1 might be the D (6 bases). V lost 2 bases and J lost 6, with 11 bases in between. The CDR3 extends over 15 amino acids. Germline CDR1 SGHAT, CDR2 FQNNGV. CDR3 protein: CASSLTQGINSPLHF. CDR3 in DNA: TGTGCCAGCAGCTTAACTCAGGGGATTAATTCACCCCTCCACTTT. Combining the CDR3 with reference TRBV11-2 and TRBJ1-6 gives the whole variable domain EAGVAQSPRYKIIEKRQSVAFWCNPISGHATLYWYQQILGQGPKLLIQFQNNGVVDDSQLPKDRFSAERLKGVDSTLKIQPAKLEDSAVYLCASSLTQGINSPLHFGNGTRLTVT.

This chain uses TRBV30 with TRBJ1-2; a possible D gene is TRBD1 (5 bases). The CDR3 loop spans 16 amino acids. Trimming stripped 1 base from V and 2 bases from J, with 17 bases between. Per the germline V gene, CDR1 is GTSNPN and CDR2 is SVGIG (reference sequence). CDR3 amino acids: CAWSDPRTKANYGYTF. In DNA form, the CDR3 reads TGTGCCTGGAGTGACCCTCGGACAAAAGCAAACTATGGCTACACCTTC.

The chain uses TRBV6-5 and TRBJ1-2, with 10 bases matching TRBD1. The CDR3 is 14 amino acids. J lost 8 bases, V lost 6 bases, and 9 bases had no gene match. In germline, CDR1 is MNHEY, CDR2 SVGAGI. CDR3 residues: CASSARQGARGYTF. The CDR3 DNA reads as TGTGCCAGCAGCGCCAGACAGGGGGCGCGGGGCTACACCTTC.

The chain uses TRBV2 and TRBJ1-3, with 10 bases fitting TRBD1. V shed 4 bases and J 2 bases; nucleotides not matched to a gene: 11. The germline gives CDR1 SNHLY, CDR2 FYNNEI. The CDR3 extends over 18 amino acids. As DNA, the CDR3 is TGTGCCAGCAGTGTAGGGACAGGGGTGAGAGCGGCTGGAAACACCATATATTTT. It encodes CASSVGTGVRAAGNTIYF.

The CDR3 DNA reads as TGTGCCAGCAGCTCCCAGACAGTATCTGGAAACACCATATATTTT. The encoded protein is CASSSQTVSGNTIYF. The chain combines TRBV11-2 with TRBJ1-3; D might be TRBD1 (5 bases). Germline-derived CDR1 and CDR2 are SGHAT and FQNNGV. The CDR3 consists of 15 residues. Trimming cost V 4 bases and J 1 base, with 11 bases left between them.

The chain joins TRBV5-6 to TRBJ2-7; 8 nucleotides match TRBD1. V was clipped by 4 bases and J by 0 bases; unmatched bases: 6. The CDR3 runs 15 residues. Germline V gene lookup returns CDR1 SGHDT and CDR2 YYEEEE. The CDR3 spells CASSLPGTGSYEQYF. DNA of the CDR3: TGTGCCAGCAGCCTACCCGGGACAGGCTCCTACGAGCAGTACTTC.

The CDR3 sequence is CASQQENTEAFF. CDR3 in DNA: TGTGCCTCACAACAGGAGAACACTGAAGCTTTCTTT. The J gene is TRBJ1-1, the V gene TRBV2, with a weak D call TRBD1 (5 bases). Germline V gives CDR1 SNHLY, CDR2 FYNNEI. V shed 11 bases and J shed 1 base, with 11 bases lying between them. This CDR3 comprises 12 residues.

The chain uses TRBV9 and TRBJ1-6, with D perhaps matching TRBD1 (5 bases). The CDR3 has 14 residues. The V end lost 0 bases, the J end lost 9 bases, and 10 bases lay between the germline ends. Germline loops: CDR1 SGDLS, CDR2 YYNGEE. The CDR3 DNA is TGTGCCAGCAGCGTAGGGCAGGGATTTTCACCCCTCCACTTT. Translated, it gives CASSVGQGFSPLHF.

The gene calls are TRBV5-4 and TRBJ2-5, with D hard to call. Germline CDR1 and CDR2: SGHNT and YYREEE (reference sequence). Trimming cost V 3 bases and J 7 bases, with 13 bases left between them. This CDR3 region has 13 residues. CDR3 nucleotide sequence: TGTGCCAGCAGCTCCCGGAGCCCCGGGACCCAGTACTTC. Its translation is CASSSRSPGTQYF.

The rearrangement joins TRBV23-1 to TRBJ1-3; D possibly corresponds to TRBD1 (6 bases). TRBV23-1 is placed among ORFs of uncertain function. The V end was cut by 11 bases, the J end by 1 base, with 9 bases between. CDR3 length: 12 residues. The DNA for the CDR3 is TGCGCCTCTGGGACATCTGGAAACACCATATATTTT. This translates into CASGTSGNTIYF.

The chain has TRBV10-3 and TRBJ2-3, with 8 bases aligning to TRBD2. Germline V gene sequence: CDR1 ENHRY, CDR2 SYGVKD. Trimming removed 8 bases from V and 5 bases from J; junction bases left unmatched: 9. The CDR3 consists of 14 residues. This chain's CDR3 is CAIGPGGPQDTQYF. CDR3 nucleotide sequence: TGTGCCATCGGGCCGGGGGGGCCTCAAGATACGCAGTATTTT.

This rearrangement joins TRBV30 to TRBJ1-2, with 9 bases that match TRBD1. CDR1 is GTSNPN and CDR2 is SVGIG in the germline V gene (reference sequence). The CDR3 totals 16 residues. J was trimmed by 2 bases and V by 2 bases; bases with no gene match: 9. The CDR3 DNA sequence: TGTGCCTGGAGTCCCTCAACCGGGACAGGGAACTATGGCTACACCTTC. Translation: CAWSPSTGTGNYGYTF.

The V gene is TRBV9, the J gene TRBJ2-1; 10 bases match TRBD2. Germline CDR1 is SGDLS and CDR2 is YYNGEE. The V gene end was trimmed by 3 bases and the J gene end by 2 bases; junction bases not matched to a gene: 11. The CDR3 loop spans 18 amino acids. DNA of the CDR3: TGTGCCAGCAGCGCCTCCCCCCCTCTAGCGGGGGCCTACAATGAGCAGTTCTTC. Amino acids: CASSASPPLAGAYNEQFF.

The chain joins TRBV30 to TRBJ2-3; TRBD2 matches at 7 bases. The CDR3 runs 15 residues. From germline, CDR1 is GTSNPN and CDR2 SVGIG (reference sequence). The V and J ends lost 7 bases and 3 bases, in that order; junction bases with no gene match: 13. The CDR3 sequence: CASDAGLAETDTQYF. The CDR3 coding sequence is TGTGCCTCAGACGCGGGCCTAGCGGAAACAGATACGCAGTATTTT.

The V gene is TRBV27, the J gene TRBJ1-1; TRBD1 agrees at 11 bases. Germline CDR1 is MNHEY and CDR2 is SMNVEV (reference sequence). Trimming cost V 2 bases and J 11 bases; bases outside gene matches: 16. The CDR3 has 17 residues. DNA of the CDR3: TGTGCCAGCAGTTTAAGGATGGGGGCGGGACAGGGGGTGGTGGCTTTCTTT. Protein product: CASSLRMGAGQGVVAFF.

The chain carries TRBV11-2 and TRBJ2-5, with D maybe TRBD1 (5 bases). The germline V gene encodes CDR1 SGHAT and CDR2 FQNNGV. This CDR3 has 14 residues. The V gene lost 6 bases and the J gene lost 4 bases, with 15 bases spanning the gap. The DNA of the CDR3 is TGTGCCAGCAGGCAAGACTTTAGGGGAGAGACCCAGTACTTC. This encodes CASRQDFRGETQYF.

The chain uses TRBV5-1 and TRBJ1-2; unclear D gene. The CDR3 consists of 13 residues. The germline gives CDR1 SGHRS, CDR2 YFSETQ. V shed 0 bases and J shed 6 bases, with 9 bases lying between them. CDR3 nucleotide sequence: TGCGCCAGCAGCTTGGTGAGTGAGAATGGCTACACCTTC. Its translation is CASSLVSENGYTF. The full variable domain, with the rest looked up from reference TRBV5-1 and TRBJ1-2, is KAGVTQTPRYLIKTRGQQVTLSCSPISGHRSVSWYQQTPGQGLQFLFEYFSETQRNKGNFPGRFSGRQFSNSRSEMNVSTLELGDSALYLCASSLVSENGYTFGSGTRLTVV.

V usage is TRBV19 and J usage is TRBJ1-3, with D possibly being TRBD1 (5 bases). The CDR3 is 14 residues long. Trimming took off 3 bases at V and 4 bases at J, with 10 bases between the two ends. Germline values: CDR1 LNHDA, CDR2 SQIVND (reference sequence). CDR3 sequence reads: CASSIQGWGNTIYF. Here the CDR3 DNA reads TGTGCCAGTAGTATCCAGGGATGGGGAAACACCATATATTTT.